This T cell receptor beta chain was recovered during a study of blood T cell repertoires in COVID-19. Study overall: T cells, B-cell-depleted T cells, or PBMCs provided the cDNA or gDNA that served as material.

This CDR3 is built from 14 residues. Trimming shortened V by 3 bases and J by 1 base, and 10 bases separated the two germline ends. Germline CDR1 and CDR2: MNHNS and SASEGT. Authors' data handling: Reference gene primer amplification gave nucleated cell count estimates. Assay: immunoSEQ multiplex PCR; the TCRdb copy retains only in-frame clones and omits some. That table gives V, J and clone size, and the DNA gave D and trimming. This sample has 45,000 or so clones, with less than 90% found just once. The chain carries TRBV6-1 and TRBJ2-7, with D perhaps TRBD2 (6 bases). The sample taken for sequencing was peripheral blood. This receptor was obtained from a human donor in a cohort sampled during active COVID-19. CDR3 loop: CASSEGGHSYEQYF. Here the CDR3 DNA reads TGTGCCAGCAGTGAGGGGGGTCATTCCTACGAGCAGTACTTC.